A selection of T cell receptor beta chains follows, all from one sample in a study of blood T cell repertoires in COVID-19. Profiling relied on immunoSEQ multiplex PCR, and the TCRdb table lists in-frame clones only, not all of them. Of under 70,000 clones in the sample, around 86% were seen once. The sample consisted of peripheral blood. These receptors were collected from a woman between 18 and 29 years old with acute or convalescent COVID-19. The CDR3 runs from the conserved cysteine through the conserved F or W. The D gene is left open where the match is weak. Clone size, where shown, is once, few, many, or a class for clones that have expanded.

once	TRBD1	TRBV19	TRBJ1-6	TGTGCCAGTAGTCCACGGACAGGGAATTTCAATTCACCCCTCCACTTT	CASSPRTGNFNSPLHF
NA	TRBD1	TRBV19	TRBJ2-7	TGTGCCAGTAGTACGGGACAGGCTACCTCCTACGAGCAGTACTTC	CASSTGQATSYEQYF
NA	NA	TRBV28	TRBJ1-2	TGTGCCAGCAAACAGGACGGTAACTATGGCTACACCTTC	CASKQDGNYGYTF
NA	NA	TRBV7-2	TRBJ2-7	TGTGCCAGCAGCGTAGGCCCTAGCGTCTCCTACGAGCAGTACTTC	CASSVGPSVSYEQYF
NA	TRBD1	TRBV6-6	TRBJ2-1	TGTGCCAGCAGGTTACAGGGGAATGAGCAGTTCTTC	CASRLQGNEQFF
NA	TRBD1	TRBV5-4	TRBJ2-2	TGTGCCAGCAGCTGGGGACAGCTAGACACCGGGGAGCTGTTTTTT	CASSWGQLDTGELFF
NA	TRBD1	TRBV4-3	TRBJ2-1	TGCGCCAGCAGCCAAGAGGCCCAGGGGGTAAATTACAATGAGCAGTTCTTC	CASSQEAQGVNYNEQFF
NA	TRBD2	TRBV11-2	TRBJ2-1	TGTGCCAGCAGCACCGGGGGGGCAAGGGAGCAGTTCTTC	CASSTGGAREQFF
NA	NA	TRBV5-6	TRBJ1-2	TGTGCCAGCAGCTTGGAGGCCATGGAGGGCTACACCTTC	CASSLEAMEGYTF
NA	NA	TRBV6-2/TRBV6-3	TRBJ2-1	TGTGCCAGCAGTTCCACGGTAGGAGAGTCCTACAATGAGCAGTTCTTC	CASSSTVGESYNEQFF
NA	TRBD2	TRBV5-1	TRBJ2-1	TGCGCCAGCAGCTTGGTAGTAGCGGGGGGGCCTATTGAGCAGTTCTTC	CASSLVVAGGPIEQFF
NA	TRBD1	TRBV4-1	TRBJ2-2	TGCGCCAGCAGCCCCAGTAACAGGGGCACCGGGGAGCTGTTTTTT	CASSPSNRGTGELFF
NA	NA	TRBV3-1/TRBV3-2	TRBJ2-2	TGTGCCAGCAGCCATTCGGTTGGGGGGTCGAACACCGGGGAGCTGTTTTTT	CASSHSVGGSNTGELFF
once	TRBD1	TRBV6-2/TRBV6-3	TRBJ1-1	TGTGCCAGCAGTTACACGGGACAGGCGGCTGAAGCTTTCTTT	CASSYTGQAAEAFF
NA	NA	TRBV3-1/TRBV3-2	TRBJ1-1	TGTGCCAGCAGCCAATCTGCCGGGAGCACTGAAGCTTTCTTT	CASSQSAGSTEAFF
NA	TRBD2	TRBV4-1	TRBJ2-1	TGCGCCAGCAGCCAAGCTAGCGGGGCATACAATGAGCAGTTCTTC	CASSQASGAYNEQFF
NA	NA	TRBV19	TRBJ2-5	TGTGCCAGTAGTAGCCAGGGGGGTTGGGAGACCCAGTACTTC	CASSSQGGWETQYF
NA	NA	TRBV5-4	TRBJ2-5	TGTGCCAGCAGCCTGGCTGTATCCACAGGGCTACAAGAGACCCAGTACTTC	CASSLAVSTGLQETQYF
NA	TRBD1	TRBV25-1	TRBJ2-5	TGTGCCAGCAGTGACGACACGGGACAGGGGGCGAAGACCCAGTACTTC	CASSDDTGQGAKTQYF
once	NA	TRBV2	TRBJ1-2	TGTGCCAGCAGTGAAGGGACAGTGGGATCCTATGGCTACACCTTC	CASSEGTVGSYGYTF
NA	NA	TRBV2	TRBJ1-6	TGTGCCAGCAGCCAGAATAATTCACCCCTCCACTTT	CASSQNNSPLHF
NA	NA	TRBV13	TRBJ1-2	TGTGCCAGCAGCTTAAACAGGCGTAACTATGGCTACACCTTC	CASSLNRRNYGYTF
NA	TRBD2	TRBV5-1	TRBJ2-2	TGCGCCAGCAGCTCTAGCGGGGCGGACACCGGGGAGCTGTTTTTT	CASSSSGADTGELFF
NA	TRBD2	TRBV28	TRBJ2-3	TGTGCCAGCAGTTTTTCGTATAGCGGGACAGATACGCAGTATTTT	CASSFSYSGTDTQYF
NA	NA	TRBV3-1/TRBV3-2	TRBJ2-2	TGTGCCAGCAGCCAAGCCCCAAACACCGGGGAGCTGTTTTTT	CASSQAPNTGELFF
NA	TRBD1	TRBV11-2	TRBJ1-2	TGTGCCAGCAGCTCGGGACAGGGGTTGGGCTATGGCTACACCTTC	CASSSGQGLGYGYTF
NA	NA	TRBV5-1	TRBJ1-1	TGCGCCAGCAACGGGGGGGCAGCTGAAGCTTTCTTT	CASNGGAAEAFF
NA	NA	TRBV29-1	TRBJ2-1	TGCAGCGTTGAGGGGGGAGGGGACATATTCTACAATGAGCAGTTCTTC	CSVEGGGDIFYNEQFF
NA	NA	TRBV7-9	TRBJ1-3	TGTGCCAGCAGCTTAGAACTACCGGGTGGCACCATATATTTT	CASSLELPGGTIYF
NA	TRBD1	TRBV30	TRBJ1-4	TGTGCCTGGGGGACAGGGAGTGAAAAACTGTTTTTT	CAWGTGSEKLFF
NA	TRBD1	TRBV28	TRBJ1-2	TGTGCCAGCAGCACCACTTGGACAGGGGCATCCTATGGCTACACCTTC	CASSTTWTGASYGYTF
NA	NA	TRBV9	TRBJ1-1	TGTGCCAGCAGCACTTCTCAGGGCACTGAAGCTTTCTTT	CASSTSQGTEAFF
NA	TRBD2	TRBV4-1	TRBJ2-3	TGCGCCAGCAGCCACCCCGGAGGGGCTAGCGGGGGGGCGTTGGATACGCAGTATTTT	CASSHPGGASGGALDTQYF
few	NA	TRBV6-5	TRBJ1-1	TGTGCCAGCAGTAAGCCAGGCTTCGGGACTTTCTTT	CASSKPGFGTFF
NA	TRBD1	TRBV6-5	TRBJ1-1	TGTGCCAGCAGTTACTCCCGGGACAGCCTAAACACTGAAGCTTTCTTT	CASSYSRDSLNTEAFF
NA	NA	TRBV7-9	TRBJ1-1	TGTGCCAGCAGCTCTGGGGAGGATGAAGCTTTCTTT	CASSSGEDEAFF
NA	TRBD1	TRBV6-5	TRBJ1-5	TGTGCCAGCAGAACCGGGGGACAGGGGAATCAGCCCCAGCATTTT	CASRTGGQGNQPQHF
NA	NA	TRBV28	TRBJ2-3	TGTGCCAGCAGTGAGACACATACGCAGTATTTT	CASSETHTQYF
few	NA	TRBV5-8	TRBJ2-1	TGTGCCAGCAGCTTATCCGGTGCAAGTGAGCAGTTCTTC	CASSLSGASEQFF
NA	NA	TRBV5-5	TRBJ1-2	TGTGCCAGCAGCTTGGATCTCGGACACTCCTATGGCTACACCTTC	CASSLDLGHSYGYTF
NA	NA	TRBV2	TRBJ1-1	TGTGCCAGCAGTTTTGAACAGGGAGTCACTGAAGCTTTCTTT	CASSFEQGVTEAFF
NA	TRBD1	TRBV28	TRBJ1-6	TGTGCCAGCAGGGATGCCGGGACAGATAATTCACCCCTCCACTTT	CASRDAGTDNSPLHF
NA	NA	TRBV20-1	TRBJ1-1	TGCAGTGCTAGAGGAGGCACTGAAGCTTTCTTT	CSARGGTEAFF
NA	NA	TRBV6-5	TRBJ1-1	TGTGCCAGCAGAGAGGCCGGGTTGAACACTGAAGCTTTCTTT	CASREAGLNTEAFF
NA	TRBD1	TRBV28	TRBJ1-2	TGTGCCAGCAAAGTGGCGGGACAGCTCTATGGCTACACCTTC	CASKVAGQLYGYTF
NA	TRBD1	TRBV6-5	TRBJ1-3	TGTGCCAGCAGGGCTTCACAGGGGGCCGGAAACACCATATATTTT	CASRASQGAGNTIYF
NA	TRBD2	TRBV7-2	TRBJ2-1	TGTGCCAGCAGCCCACCGCTAGCGGACAATGAGCAGTTCTTC	CASSPPLADNEQFF
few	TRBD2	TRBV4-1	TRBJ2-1	TGCGCCAGCAGCCAAGAGCTAGCGGGGTCACTTAATGAGCAGTTCTTC	CASSQELAGSLNEQFF
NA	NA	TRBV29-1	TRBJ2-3	TGCAGCGTTGAGTGGACAGCAGTCACAGATACGCAGTATTTT	CSVEWTAVTDTQYF
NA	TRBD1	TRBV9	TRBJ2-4	TGTGCCAGCAGCCCGAGGACAGGGGTGGACATTCAGTACTTC	CASSPRTGVDIQYF
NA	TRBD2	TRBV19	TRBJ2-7	TGTGCCAGTAGTATTTCGGGGGGAGAGCAGCAGTACTTC	CASSISGGEQQYF
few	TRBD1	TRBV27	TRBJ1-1	TGTGCCAGCAGCTACATTGGGACAGGGGGTGGGAACACTGAAGCTTTCTTT	CASSYIGTGGGNTEAFF
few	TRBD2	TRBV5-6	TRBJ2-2	TGTGCCAGCAGCTTGGGGGGAGGGCCTGACACCGGGGAGCTGTTTTTT	CASSLGGGPDTGELFF
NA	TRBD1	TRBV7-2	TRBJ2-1	TGTGCCAGCAGGTTGGACAGGGGGCAAATCAATGAGCAGTTCTTC	CASRLDRGQINEQFF
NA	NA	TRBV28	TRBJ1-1	TGTGCCAGCAGTACCTCAGGGGTCTTAGAGACTGAAGCTTTCTTT	CASSTSGVLETEAFF
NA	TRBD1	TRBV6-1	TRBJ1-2	TGTGCCAGCAGTGACCTACAGGGGTGGATGACCTATGGCTACACCTTC	CASSDLQGWMTYGYTF
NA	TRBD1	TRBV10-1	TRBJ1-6	TGCGCCAGCAGTGAGGGCTCCGACAGGGCGAGTCATAATTCACCCCTCCACTTT	CASSEGSDRASHNSPLHF
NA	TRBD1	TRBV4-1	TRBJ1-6	TGCGCCAGCAGCCAAAGGGGGGACAGGGAAAGTTCACCCCTCCACTTT	CASSQRGDRESSPLHF
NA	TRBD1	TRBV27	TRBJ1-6	TGTGCCAGCAGTTTATCGGGACAGATGCCCCTTAATTCACCCCTCCACTTT	CASSLSGQMPLNSPLHF
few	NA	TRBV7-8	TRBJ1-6	TGTGCCAGCAGCTTAGTCGGCTCCTATAATTCACCCCTCCACTTT	CASSLVGSYNSPLHF